The rows below give T cell receptor beta chains drawn from one sample of a study of blood T cell repertoires in COVID-19. Using immunoSEQ multiplex PCR, the repertoire was profiled, and TCRdb retains in-frame clones only, with some absent. The sample includes 200,000 to 250,000 clones, about nine tenths of them seen just once. Specimen: PBMCs or T cells enriched from blood (not recorded which). Receptors originate from a middle-aged man who had been exposed to COVID-19. Each CDR3 is given without its conserved first and last residue. The D gene is left open where the match is weak. Expanded clones get a size class; other rows say once, few or many, or leave the size out.

v_gene	d_gene	abundance	j_gene	CDR3aa
TRBV21-1	.	.	TRBJ2-3	ASNTDRTSTDTQY
TRBV3-1/TRBV3-2	TRBD2	.	TRBJ2-3	ASSHMGGGGTDTQY
TRBV5-4	TRBD2	.	TRBJ2-2	ASSLSGREGTGELF
TRBV10-3	.	.	TRBJ1-3	AISYTGNTIY
TRBV28	.	.	TRBJ1-2	ASSPFTGQLTNYGYT
TRBV9	TRBD1	.	TRBJ2-1	ASSVRPRPGQGAYNEQF
TRBV3-1/TRBV3-2	.	.	TRBJ1-5	ASSHKVLRQPQH
TRBV28	.	.	TRBJ2-2	ASSFTGYNTGELF
TRBV25-1	TRBD1	.	TRBJ2-7	ASSRGRFGQY
TRBV3-1/TRBV3-2	.	.	TRBJ1-5	ASSQDPGGPQH
TRBV11-2	.	.	TRBJ1-4	ASSHPRDIGEKLF
TRBV28	.	.	TRBJ2-1	ASSPGVGTPGYNEQF
TRBV2	.	.	TRBJ1-6	ASSVAGIGDSPLH
TRBV6-5	TRBD2	.	TRBJ2-1	ASKAGGFLF
TRBV27	TRBD2	.	TRBJ2-1	ASTQDWRGWNEQF
TRBV2	TRBD2	few	TRBJ2-1	ASRRHLGTSGGAYNEQF
TRBV24-1	TRBD1	.	TRBJ2-5	ATSDVQGFGETQY
TRBV9	.	few	TRBJ2-1	ASSVERAYNEQF
TRBV30	TRBD1	.	TRBJ2-5	AWSAGGKTQY
TRBV9	.	.	TRBJ1-2	ASSPMATGGYT
TRBV7-3	.	.	TRBJ1-2	ASSSMNAGIGGYT
TRBV6-4	TRBD1	.	TRBJ1-2	ASRDLTGASGYT
TRBV3-1/TRBV3-2	.	.	TRBJ2-4	ASSHRTSGNIQY
TRBV7-9	TRBD1	.	TRBJ2-1	ASSLAGTRGRVSYNEQF
TRBV6-5	TRBD1	.	TRBJ1-2	ASSYSAYRGNGYT
TRBV6-5	TRBD1	.	TRBJ1-6	ASRKTGRNSPLH
TRBV5-1	TRBD1	.	TRBJ1-4	ASRPQGASNEKLF